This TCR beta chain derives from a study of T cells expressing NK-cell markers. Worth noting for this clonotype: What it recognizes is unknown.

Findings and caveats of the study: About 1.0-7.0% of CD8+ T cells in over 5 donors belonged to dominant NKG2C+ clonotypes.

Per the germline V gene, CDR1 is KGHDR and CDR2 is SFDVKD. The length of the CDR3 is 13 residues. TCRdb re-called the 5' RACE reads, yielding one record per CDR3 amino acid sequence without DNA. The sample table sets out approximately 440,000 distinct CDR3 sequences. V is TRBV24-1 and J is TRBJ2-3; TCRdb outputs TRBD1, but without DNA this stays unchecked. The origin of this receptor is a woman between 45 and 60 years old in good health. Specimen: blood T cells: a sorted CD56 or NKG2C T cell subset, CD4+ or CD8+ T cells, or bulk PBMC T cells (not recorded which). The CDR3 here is CATLAGRTDTQYF.